Given below is one T cell receptor beta chain in context. Its matching antigen is unknown. TCRdb re-analysed the reads in MiXCR, keeping a single row per CDR3 protein. The repertoire holds some 800,000 distinct CDR3 sequences, with about 29% as singletons. This specimen comes from a study of T cell repertoires in cytomegalovirus infection. The CDR3 spans 14 residues. V lost 1 base and J lost 4, with 10 bases in between. Germline V lookup: CDR1 LNHDA, CDR2 SQIVND (reference sequence). The source material was cultured CD8+ T cells from PBMCs, sampled from culture after CMV antigen stimulation. This receptor was taken from a human donor in good health (CMV status not recorded). Some clones in this sample may be carry-over from other donors' samples. This chain joins TRBV19 and TRBJ1-1; D ambiguous. The CDR3 DNA sequence: TGTGCCAGTAGTATAGTTGGAGGCACCACTGAAGCTTTCTTT. It specifies CASSIVGGTTEAFF.